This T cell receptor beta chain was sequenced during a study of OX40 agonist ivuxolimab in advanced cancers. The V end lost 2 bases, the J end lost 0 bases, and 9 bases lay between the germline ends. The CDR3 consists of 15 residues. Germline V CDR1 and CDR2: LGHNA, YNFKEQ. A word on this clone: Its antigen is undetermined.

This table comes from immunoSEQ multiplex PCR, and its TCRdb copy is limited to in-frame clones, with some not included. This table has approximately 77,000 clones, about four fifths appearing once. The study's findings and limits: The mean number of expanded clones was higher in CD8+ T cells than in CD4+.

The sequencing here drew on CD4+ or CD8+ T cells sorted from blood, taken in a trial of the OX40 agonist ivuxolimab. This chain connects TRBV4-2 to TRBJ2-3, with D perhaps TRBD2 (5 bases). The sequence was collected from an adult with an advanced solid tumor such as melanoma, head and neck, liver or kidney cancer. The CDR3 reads CASSQLAPSTDTQYF. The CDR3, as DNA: TGTGCCAGCAGCCAACTAGCCCCTAGCACAGATACGCAGTATTTT.